This entry is about one T cell receptor (beta chain). The data belong to a study of cytomegalovirus exposure and HLA in healthy donors. Primers for the PCR totalled 60 Vbeta and 13 Jbeta. The protocol was immunoSEQ multiplex PCR, while the TCRdb copy is restricted to in-frame clones and leaves out a portion. The sample holds 170,000 or so clones, roughly 87% seen once. Germline V gene lookup returns CDR1 LGHNA and CDR2 YNFKEQ. CDR3 length: 15 amino acids. V lost 0 bases, J lost 10 bases, and 16 bases lay in between. J is TRBJ2-1 and V is TRBV4-2; D gene uncertain. The sample taken for sequencing was PBMCs. This clonotype originated in a man aged 50-59 years in good health and CMV-seronegative. CDR3 loop: CASSQERHRYGEQFF. The CDR3 DNA sequence: TGTGCCAGCAGCCAAGAACGGCACCGGTACGGGGAGCAGTTCTTC.